The clone carrying this T cell receptor (beta chain) was counted a few times. Its antigen remains unidentified. This specimen belongs to a study of CD8 T cells in ankylosing spondylitis. Study-level findings and limits: There was a TCR beta motif, made of 7 or 8 highly homologous variants, that appeared characteristic of ankylosing spondylitis blood. Disease-associated clonotypes exhibited CD8+ identity and were relatively infrequent in peripheral blood.

The CDR3 length is 15 residues. V was pared by 6 bases and J by 8 bases, with 9 bases of the junction left unmatched. Germline CDR1 is SGHRS and CDR2 is YFSETQ. Preparation of TCR beta libraries was done by quantitative 5'-RACE with molecular barcodes. TCRdb re-analysed the 5' RACE reads in MiXCR, keeping a single row per CDR3 protein. The data contain some 700,000 distinct CDR3 sequences, around 19% of them singletons. This receptor was obtained from a male donor with ankylosing spondylitis. V and J are TRBV5-1 and TRBJ2-1; 12 bases are a match to TRBD2. Sequencing used blood, either unsorted or a sorted T cell fraction (not recorded which). The CDR3 protein is CASNPTSGGPDEQFF. The CDR3 DNA reads TGCGCCAGCAACCCGACTAGCGGGGGTCCCGATGAGCAGTTCTTC.